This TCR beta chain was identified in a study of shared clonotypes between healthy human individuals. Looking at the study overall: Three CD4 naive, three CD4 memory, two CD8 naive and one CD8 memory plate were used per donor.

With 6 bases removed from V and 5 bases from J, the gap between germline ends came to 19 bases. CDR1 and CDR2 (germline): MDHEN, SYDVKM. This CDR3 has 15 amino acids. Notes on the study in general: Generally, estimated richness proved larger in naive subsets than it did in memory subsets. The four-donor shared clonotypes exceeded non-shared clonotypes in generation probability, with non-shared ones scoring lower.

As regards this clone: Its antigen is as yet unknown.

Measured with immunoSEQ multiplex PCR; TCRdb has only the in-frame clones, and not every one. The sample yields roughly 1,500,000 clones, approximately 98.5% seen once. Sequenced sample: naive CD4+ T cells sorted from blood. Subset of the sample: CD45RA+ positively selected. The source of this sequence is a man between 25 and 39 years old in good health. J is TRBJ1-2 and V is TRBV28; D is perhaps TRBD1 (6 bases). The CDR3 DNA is TGTGCCAGCAGACCCCCCCGGGGGGCCGGTTATGGCTACACCTTC. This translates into CASRPPRGAGYGYTF.